Listed below are T cell receptor beta chains from one sample, sequenced in a study of T cell changes during pregnancy in multiple sclerosis. Sequenced by immunoSEQ multiplex PCR; TCRdb stores in-frame clones only, minus some. The repertoire includes around 62,000 clones, about 88% of them detected once, and about 2.3% sits in the top ten. This sample comprised peripheral blood, obtained in the first trimester of pregnancy. These TCRs come from a female donor with multiple sclerosis, enrolled in a pregnancy study. Each CDR3 is given with its conserved first and last residue. A D gene is named only where the DNA matches it firmly. The size of a clone is reported for some rows only, either as once, few or many, or as a class for expanded clones.

clone size: few
D gene: TRBD2
J gene: TRBJ2-2
V gene: TRBV29-1
CDR3 protein: CSVPAGVTGELFF
CDR3 DNA: TGCAGCGTTCCAGCGGGAGTCACCGGGGAGCTGTTTTTT

clone size: NA
D gene: TRBD2
J gene: TRBJ2-5
V gene: TRBV5-1
CDR3 protein: CASSGGGEETQYF
CDR3 DNA: TGCGCCAGCAGCGGGGGAGGGGAAGAGACCCAGTACTTC

clone size: NA
D gene: TRBD1
J gene: TRBJ2-5
V gene: TRBV5-1
CDR3 protein: CASSLLGQGSETQYF
CDR3 DNA: TGCGCCAGCAGCTTACTGGGACAGGGCAGCGAGACCCAGTACTTC

clone size: NA
D gene: NA
J gene: TRBJ1-5
V gene: TRBV30
CDR3 protein: CAWSVHHNQPQHF
CDR3 DNA: TGTGCCTGGAGTGTACACCATAATCAGCCCCAGCATTTT

clone size: NA
D gene: TRBD1
J gene: TRBJ2-7
V gene: TRBV27
CDR3 protein: CASSMGTGDYEQYF
CDR3 DNA: TGTGCCAGCAGTATGGGGACAGGTGACTACGAGCAGTACTTC

clone size: NA
D gene: TRBD2
J gene: TRBJ2-3
V gene: TRBV2
CDR3 protein: CASNLGGSSYTDTQYF
CDR3 DNA: TGTGCCAGCAACCTGGGGGGGAGCAGTTACACAGATACGCAGTATTTT

clone size: NA
D gene: NA
J gene: TRBJ1-1
V gene: TRBV2
CDR3 protein: CASSESPGGWLTEAFF
CDR3 DNA: TGTGCCAGCAGTGAATCCCCGGGGGGATGGCTCACTGAAGCTTTCTTT

clone size: NA
D gene: NA
J gene: TRBJ1-4
V gene: TRBV6-6
CDR3 protein: CASSYPQGGSEKLFF
CDR3 DNA: TGTGCCAGCAGTTACCCGCAAGGGGGATCTGAAAAACTGTTTTTT

clone size: NA
D gene: NA
J gene: TRBJ1-1
V gene: TRBV30
CDR3 protein: CAWSVRRNTEAFF
CDR3 DNA: TGTGCCTGGAGTGTACGGAGGAACACTGAAGCTTTCTTT

clone size: NA
D gene: TRBD1
J gene: TRBJ2-1
V gene: TRBV19
CDR3 protein: CASSITGALGNEQFF
CDR3 DNA: TGTGCCAGTAGCATAACAGGGGCGCTCGGCAATGAGCAGTTCTTC

clone size: NA
D gene: NA
J gene: TRBJ1-5
V gene: TRBV4-1
CDR3 protein: CASSQDLVQPQHF
CDR3 DNA: TGCGCCAGCAGCCAAGATCTAGTTCAGCCCCAGCATTTT

clone size: NA
D gene: NA
J gene: TRBJ1-1
V gene: TRBV9
CDR3 protein: CASSVDSPEAFF
CDR3 DNA: TGTGCCAGCAGCGTAGATAGCCCTGAAGCTTTCTTT

clone size: NA
D gene: NA
J gene: TRBJ1-2
V gene: TRBV10-2
CDR3 protein: CASSESSGQIYGYTF
CDR3 DNA: TGCGCCAGCAGTGAGTCTAGTGGACAGATCTATGGCTACACCTTC

clone size: NA
D gene: NA
J gene: TRBJ1-5
V gene: TRBV7-9
CDR3 protein: CASSPRGGGSQPQHF
CDR3 DNA: TGTGCCAGCAGCCCCCGGGGGGGTGGGAGCCAGCCCCAGCATTTT

clone size: NA
D gene: NA
J gene: TRBJ2-5
V gene: TRBV4-2
CDR3 protein: CASSQGSSSRGYQETQYF
CDR3 DNA: TGTGCCAGCAGCCAAGGATCCTCCTCTAGGGGGTATCAAGAGACCCAGTACTTC

clone size: NA
D gene: NA
J gene: TRBJ1-5
V gene: TRBV7-8
CDR3 protein: CASTSTGPQPQHF
CDR3 DNA: TGTGCCAGCACCTCGACAGGCCCCCAGCCCCAGCATTTT

clone size: NA
D gene: TRBD1
J gene: TRBJ2-7
V gene: TRBV7-9
CDR3 protein: CASSAQGAGNEQYF
CDR3 DNA: TGTGCCAGCAGCGCTCAGGGGGCAGGCAACGAGCAGTACTTC

clone size: NA
D gene: NA
J gene: TRBJ2-6
V gene: TRBV5-1
CDR3 protein: CASSGREGDSGANVLTF
CDR3 DNA: TGCGCCAGCAGCGGGCGGGAAGGGGACTCTGGGGCCAACGTCCTGACTTTC

clone size: NA
D gene: NA
J gene: TRBJ2-2
V gene: TRBV14
CDR3 protein: CASSQVRGSGELFF
CDR3 DNA: TGTGCCAGCAGCCAAGTAAGGGGATCCGGGGAGCTGTTTTTT

clone size: NA
D gene: TRBD2
J gene: TRBJ2-1
V gene: TRBV5-1
CDR3 protein: CASYASGSKNEQFF
CDR3 DNA: TGCGCCAGTTACGCTAGCGGGAGTAAAAATGAGCAGTTCTTC

clone size: NA
D gene: NA
J gene: TRBJ1-1
V gene: TRBV7-9
CDR3 protein: CASSFSTLNTEAFF
CDR3 DNA: TGTGCCAGCAGCTTCTCCACACTGAACACTGAAGCTTTCTTT

clone size: NA
D gene: NA
J gene: TRBJ1-6
V gene: TRBV19
CDR3 protein: CASSRKGAVNSPLHF
CDR3 DNA: TGTGCCAGTAGTAGGAAAGGGGCTGTCAATTCACCCCTCCACTTT

clone size: NA
D gene: TRBD1
J gene: TRBJ2-5
V gene: TRBV18
CDR3 protein: CASSPGTGFQETQYF
CDR3 DNA: TGTGCCAGCTCACCAGGGACAGGGTTCCAAGAGACCCAGTACTTC

clone size: NA
D gene: NA
J gene: TRBJ1-5
V gene: TRBV19
CDR3 protein: CASSAGIFYSNQPQHF
CDR3 DNA: TGTGCCAGTAGTGCAGGTATCTTCTATAGCAATCAGCCCCAGCATTTT

clone size: NA
D gene: NA
J gene: TRBJ1-1
V gene: TRBV13
CDR3 protein: CASSLGRGAKAFF
CDR3 DNA: TGTGCCAGCAGCTTAGGTCGGGGGGCGAAAGCTTTCTTT

clone size: NA
D gene: NA
J gene: TRBJ2-1
V gene: TRBV29-1
CDR3 protein: CSARRGAGNEQFF
CDR3 DNA: TGCAGCGCCCGACGGGGGGCTGGCAATGAGCAGTTCTTC

clone size: NA
D gene: TRBD1
J gene: TRBJ1-5
V gene: TRBV29-1
CDR3 protein: CSAQRKDRGYYSNQPQHF
CDR3 DNA: TGCAGCGCCCAAAGAAAGGACAGGGGGTACTATAGCAATCAGCCCCAGCATTTT

clone size: NA
D gene: NA
J gene: TRBJ1-2
V gene: TRBV5-6
CDR3 protein: CASSFPGNYGYTF
CDR3 DNA: TGTGCCAGCAGCTTCCCAGGGAACTATGGCTACACCTTC

clone size: NA
D gene: TRBD2
J gene: TRBJ2-7
V gene: TRBV7-9
CDR3 protein: CASSPTSPTREGNYEQYF
CDR3 DNA: TGTGCCAGCAGCCCTACATCGCCTACGCGGGAGGGCAACTACGAGCAGTACTTC

clone size: NA
D gene: TRBD1
J gene: TRBJ1-5
V gene: TRBV6-6
CDR3 protein: CASRADRGQPQHF
CDR3 DNA: TGTGCCAGCAGGGCTGACAGGGGGCAGCCCCAGCATTTT

clone size: NA
D gene: NA
J gene: TRBJ1-2
V gene: TRBV6-1
CDR3 protein: CASRLKLNYGYTF
CDR3 DNA: TGTGCCAGCAGATTGAAACTGAACTATGGCTACACCTTC

clone size: NA
D gene: NA
J gene: TRBJ2-7
V gene: TRBV7-6
CDR3 protein: CASSLDQTYEQYF
CDR3 DNA: TGTGCCAGCAGCTTAGACCAGACCTACGAGCAGTACTTC

clone size: NA
D gene: NA
J gene: TRBJ1-5
V gene: TRBV7-8
CDR3 protein: CASNQGYSNQPQHF
CDR3 DNA: TGTGCCAGCAACCAGGGATATAGCAATCAGCCCCAGCATTTT

clone size: once
D gene: TRBD1
J gene: TRBJ1-2
V gene: TRBV7-9
CDR3 protein: CASSPWTGGYGYTF
CDR3 DNA: TGTGCCAGCAGCCCTTGGACAGGGGGCTATGGCTACACCTTC

clone size: NA
D gene: TRBD2
J gene: TRBJ2-7
V gene: TRBV9
CDR3 protein: CASSVSGESYEQYF
CDR3 DNA: TGTGCCAGCAGCGTTAGCGGGGAGTCCTACGAGCAGTACTTC

clone size: NA
D gene: TRBD1
J gene: TRBJ1-1
V gene: TRBV5-1
CDR3 protein: CASSFRNGVWRTGSSLKAFF
CDR3 DNA: TGCGCCAGCAGCTTTAGGAACGGTGTTTGGAGGACAGGTTCATCATTGAAAGCTTTCTTT

clone size: NA
D gene: NA
J gene: TRBJ2-3
V gene: TRBV5-4
CDR3 protein: CASSLALATPSTDTQYF
CDR3 DNA: TGTGCCAGCAGCTTGGCCTTAGCAACGCCTAGCACAGATACGCAGTATTTT

clone size: NA
D gene: NA
J gene: TRBJ1-6
V gene: TRBV19
CDR3 protein: CASRGGEKGYSPLHF
CDR3 DNA: TGTGCCAGTAGAGGGGGGGAAAAGGGGTACTCACCCCTCCACTTT

clone size: NA
D gene: TRBD2
J gene: TRBJ2-5
V gene: TRBV7-9
CDR3 protein: CASSFGLAGSGETQYF
CDR3 DNA: TGTGCCAGCAGCTTCGGACTAGCGGGGTCTGGAGAGACCCAGTACTTC

clone size: NA
D gene: NA
J gene: TRBJ1-6
V gene: TRBV6-6
CDR3 protein: CASTSAGGVWSPLHF
CDR3 DNA: TGTGCCAGCACCTCCGCCGGAGGGGTTTGGTCACCCCTCCACTTT

clone size: NA
D gene: NA
J gene: TRBJ1-4
V gene: TRBV19
CDR3 protein: CASSNRDATNEKLFF
CDR3 DNA: TGTGCCAGTAGTAATAGAGATGCAACTAATGAAAAACTGTTTTTT

clone size: NA
D gene: TRBD2
J gene: TRBJ2-3
V gene: TRBV4-3
CDR3 protein: CASSQAQLAGVSDTQYF
CDR3 DNA: TGCGCCAGCAGCCAAGCCCAACTAGCGGGGGTGTCAGATACGCAGTATTTT

clone size: NA
D gene: TRBD1
J gene: TRBJ1-1
V gene: TRBV5-4
CDR3 protein: CASSSGTGEAFF
CDR3 DNA: TGTGCCAGCAGTTCCGGGACAGGCGAAGCTTTCTTT

clone size: NA
D gene: TRBD1
J gene: TRBJ1-4
V gene: TRBV25-1
CDR3 protein: CASSLAGQEKLFF
CDR3 DNA: TGTGCCAGCAGCCTGGCGGGACAGGAAAAACTGTTTTTT

clone size: NA
D gene: TRBD1
J gene: TRBJ1-2
V gene: TRBV7-9
CDR3 protein: CASSAGTVANGYTF
CDR3 DNA: TGTGCCAGCAGCGCGGGGACAGTTGCTAATGGCTACACCTTC

clone size: NA
D gene: NA
J gene: TRBJ2-4
V gene: TRBV20-1
CDR3 protein: CSAGPGYIQYF
CDR3 DNA: TGCAGTGCTGGCCCAGGGTACATTCAGTACTTC

clone size: NA
D gene: NA
J gene: TRBJ2-7
V gene: TRBV29-1
CDR3 protein: CSVGAGDTYEQYF
CDR3 DNA: TGCAGCGTTGGGGCAGGTGATACCTACGAGCAGTACTTC

clone size: NA
D gene: TRBD1
J gene: TRBJ2-5
V gene: TRBV9
CDR3 protein: CASSAGQGAGETQYF
CDR3 DNA: TGTGCCAGCAGCGCGGGTCAGGGGGCAGGAGAGACCCAGTACTTC

clone size: NA
D gene: NA
J gene: TRBJ2-1
V gene: TRBV30
CDR3 protein: CAWNGGETFYNEQFF
CDR3 DNA: TGTGCCTGGAATGGAGGGGAGACATTCTACAATGAGCAGTTCTTC

clone size: once
D gene: NA
J gene: TRBJ2-7
V gene: TRBV7-2
CDR3 protein: CASSNSAGSSYEQYF
CDR3 DNA: TGTGCCAGCAGCAATAGCGCGGGGAGCTCCTACGAGCAGTACTTC

clone size: NA
D gene: TRBD1
J gene: TRBJ1-1
V gene: TRBV5-6
CDR3 protein: CASSFRDRGLEAFF
CDR3 DNA: TGTGCCAGCAGCTTCCGGGACAGGGGACTTGAAGCTTTCTTT